This is a list of T cell receptor beta chains from one sample in a study of blood T cell repertoires in COVID-19. Clones were sequenced by immunoSEQ multiplex PCR, and TCRdb holds only the in-frame ones, with some missing. The table shows roughly 200,000 clones, with 75% to 90% occurring only once. Sequenced sample: PBMCs or T cells enriched from blood (not recorded which). These TCRs come from a woman between 35 and 50 years old with acute COVID-19. Each CDR3 is given with its conserved first and last residue. Fields, in order: clone size, J gene, CDR3 length, V gene, D gene, CDR3 DNA, CDR3 protein. The D gene is left open where the match is weak. Part of the rows lack a size; the others show once, few, many or a class for expanded clones.

clone size: once; J gene: TRBJ2-1; CDR3 length: 16; V gene: TRBV6-5; D gene: TRBD2; CDR3 DNA: TGTGCCAGCAGTTTCCGACTAGCGGGGGGCCTACTTGAGCAGTTCTTC; CDR3 protein: CASSFRLAGGLLEQFF
clone size: NA; J gene: TRBJ2-5; CDR3 length: 16; V gene: TRBV14; D gene: TRBD2; CDR3 DNA: TGTGCCAGCAGCCTCATGGGACTAGCGGGGAGAGAGACCCAGTACTTC; CDR3 protein: CASSLMGLAGRETQYF
clone size: NA; J gene: TRBJ2-2; CDR3 length: 13; V gene: TRBV18; D gene: NA; CDR3 DNA: TGTGCCAGCTCACTAACTAGCTCTGGGGAGCTGTTTTTT; CDR3 protein: CASSLTSSGELFF
clone size: NA; J gene: TRBJ1-2; CDR3 length: 15; V gene: TRBV5-4; D gene: NA; CDR3 DNA: TGTGCCCGCAGCTTATGGGGGGGGGCCCGGGGAGGCTACACCTTC; CDR3 protein: CARSLWGGARGGYTF
clone size: NA; J gene: TRBJ1-4; CDR3 length: 13; V gene: TRBV6-2/TRBV6-3; D gene: NA; CDR3 DNA: TGTGCCAGCAGTTCTTTTGACAGTGAAAAACTGTTTTTT; CDR3 protein: CASSSFDSEKLFF
clone size: NA; J gene: TRBJ1-2; CDR3 length: 15; V gene: TRBV15; D gene: NA; CDR3 DNA: TGTGCCACCAGCAGCGGGACATCGAAAGGTGGTGGCTACACCTTC; CDR3 protein: CATSSGTSKGGGYTF
clone size: NA; J gene: TRBJ2-7; CDR3 length: 13; V gene: TRBV14; D gene: NA; CDR3 DNA: TGTGCCAGCAGCACCCGACAGCAGTACGAGCAGTACTTC; CDR3 protein: CASSTRQQYEQYF
clone size: NA; J gene: TRBJ2-2; CDR3 length: 17; V gene: TRBV7-8; D gene: TRBD2; CDR3 DNA: TGTGCCAGCAGCTCCTCCGCTCGCGGGGGGGCCCGCGGGGAGCTGTTTTTT; CDR3 protein: CASSSSARGGARGELFF
clone size: NA; J gene: TRBJ1-3; CDR3 length: 15; V gene: TRBV12-5; D gene: NA; CDR3 DNA: TGTGCTAGTGGACTAGGAACGCTAGCTGGAAACACCATATATTTT; CDR3 protein: CASGLGTLAGNTIYF
clone size: NA; J gene: TRBJ1-2; CDR3 length: 16; V gene: TRBV7-3; D gene: TRBD1; CDR3 DNA: TGTGCCAGCAGCTTAGACGGGACAGGGGGCGCGTGGGGCTACACCTTC; CDR3 protein: CASSLDGTGGAWGYTF
clone size: NA; J gene: TRBJ1-5; CDR3 length: 14; V gene: TRBV28; D gene: TRBD1; CDR3 DNA: TGTGCCAGCAGTTTACGCCAGGGGGGTCAGCCCCAGCATTTT; CDR3 protein: CASSLRQGGQPQHF
clone size: NA; J gene: TRBJ1-2; CDR3 length: 15; V gene: TRBV7-8; D gene: TRBD1; CDR3 DNA: TGTGCCAGCAGCTTAATGGGACAGTACACGGACGACTACACCTTC; CDR3 protein: CASSLMGQYTDDYTF
clone size: NA; J gene: TRBJ1-6; CDR3 length: 15; V gene: TRBV7-2; D gene: NA; CDR3 DNA: TGTGCCAGCAGCTCTCCCCAGGGGTTTAGCTCACCCCTCCACTTT; CDR3 protein: CASSSPQGFSSPLHF